This T cell receptor beta chain was identified in a study of sequential checkpoint blockade in melanoma. Treatment in this sample: randomized to nivolumab then ipilimumab (arm A) or the reverse (arm B). Libraries were prepared by immunoSEQ multiplex PCR; TCRdb keeps only in-frame clonotypes and omits some of them. Seen here are fewer than 8,000 clones, around 20% observed once, and the top ten hold over 4.5%. In germline, CDR1 is GTSNPN, CDR2 SVGIG (reference sequence). The germline V and J ends were trimmed by 4 bases and 8 bases, with 17 bases remaining between them. The CDR3 loop spans 14 amino acids.

The material was tumor tissue (inferred from file names), obtained from a patient given nivolumab and ipilimumab in sequence. V and J are TRBV30 and TRBJ2-2; D might be TRBD2 (5 bases). This sequence was found in a human donor with melanoma. CDR3: CAWNPSASSGELFF. CDR3 coding DNA: TGTGCCTGGAACCCCTCGGCTAGCTCTGGGGAGCTGTTTTTT. The variable domain in full, with the rest retrieved from reference TRBV30 and TRBJ2-2, is SQTIHQWPATLVQPVGSPLSLECTVEGTSNPNLYWYRQAAGRGLQLLFYSVGIGQISSEVPQNLSASRPQDRQFILSSKKLLLSDSGFYLCAWNPSASSGELFFGEGSRLTVL.